This TCR beta chain was obtained from a study of blood T cells in healthy people across ages. Study-wide results and limits: Correlation between TCR beta diversity and naive T cell percentage was strong.

This clonotype was counted a few times. The antigen is unknown. Using a J-beta primer mix together with a sample-barcoded 5' primer, a second PCR was run for roughly 7 to 11 cycles. In TCRdb, the 5' RACE reads were re-called with MiXCR into one record per CDR3 protein. Of about 1 million distinct CDR3 sequences in the sample, about 25% were seen once. Germline trimming cut 5 bases from V and 3 bases from J; bases unmatched to any gene: 7. The CDR3 extends over 14 amino acids. Germline V lookup: CDR1 SGHAT, CDR2 FQNNGV. These data also formed part of another study, on T cells of mothers and their children. That study reports: Relative to unrelated pairs, biologically related mother-child dyads exhibited marginally greater, non-significant overlap.

Sequences were obtained from blood. V usage is TRBV11-2 and J usage is TRBJ2-7, with 7 positions matching TRBD1. The TCR sequence derives from a girl aged 2-10 years in good health. The CDR3 DNA follows: TGTGCCAGCAGCCACCGGGACAGCTTCTACGAGCAGTACTTC. Its translation is CASSHRDSFYEQYF.